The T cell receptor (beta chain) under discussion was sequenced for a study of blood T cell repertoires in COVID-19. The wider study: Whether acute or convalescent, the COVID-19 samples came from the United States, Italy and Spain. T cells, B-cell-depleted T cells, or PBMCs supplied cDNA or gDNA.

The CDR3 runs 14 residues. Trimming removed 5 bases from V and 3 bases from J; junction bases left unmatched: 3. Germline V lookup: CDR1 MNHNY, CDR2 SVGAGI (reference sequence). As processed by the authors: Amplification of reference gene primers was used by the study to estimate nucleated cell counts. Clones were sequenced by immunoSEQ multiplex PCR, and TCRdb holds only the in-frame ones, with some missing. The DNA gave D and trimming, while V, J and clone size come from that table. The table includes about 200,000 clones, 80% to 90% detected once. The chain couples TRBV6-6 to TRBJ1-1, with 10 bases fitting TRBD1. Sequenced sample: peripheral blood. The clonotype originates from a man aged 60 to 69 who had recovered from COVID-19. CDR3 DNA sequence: TGTGCCAGCAGTGAGGGACAGGGGCACACTGAAGCTTTCTTT. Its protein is CASSEGQGHTEAFF.